The subject of this entry is one T cell receptor beta chain. Its target is unknown. This entry is derived from a study of graft-versus-host responses after intestinal transplantation. Study context: Transplants given to recipients were multivisceral, liver-intestinal, or isolated intestinal.

General study findings and limits: Recipient marrow held GvH clones, some first seen in ileum or blood. Early post-transplant HvG declines showed an association with peak circulating GvH clone levels.

Using immunoSEQ multiplex PCR, the repertoire was profiled, and TCRdb retains in-frame clones only, with some absent. The data contain around 97,000 clones, around 91% of them singletons. The germline gives CDR1 MDHEN, CDR2 SYDVKM. V dropped 5 bases and J dropped 0; count of bases not matched to a gene: 10. This CDR3 region has 17 residues. The specimen was unstimulated CD4+ T cells sorted from spleen or lymph node cells, collected before transplant. The source of this sequence is a human donor who was the organ donor for an intestinal transplant. The genes are TRBV28 and TRBJ1-5, with TRBD1 matching 7 bases. The CDR3 here is CASSHRGLTYSNQPQHF. In nucleotides, the CDR3 is TGTGCCAGCAGTCACAGGGGTTTAACTTATAGCAATCAGCCCCAGCATTTT. The whole variable domain, filled in from reference TRBV28 and TRBJ1-5, reads DVKVTQSSRYLVKRTGEKVFLECVQDMDHENMFWYRQDPGLGLRLIYFSYDVKMKEKGDIPEGYSVSREKKERFSLILESASTNQTSMYLCASSHRGLTYSNQPQHFGDGTRLSIL.